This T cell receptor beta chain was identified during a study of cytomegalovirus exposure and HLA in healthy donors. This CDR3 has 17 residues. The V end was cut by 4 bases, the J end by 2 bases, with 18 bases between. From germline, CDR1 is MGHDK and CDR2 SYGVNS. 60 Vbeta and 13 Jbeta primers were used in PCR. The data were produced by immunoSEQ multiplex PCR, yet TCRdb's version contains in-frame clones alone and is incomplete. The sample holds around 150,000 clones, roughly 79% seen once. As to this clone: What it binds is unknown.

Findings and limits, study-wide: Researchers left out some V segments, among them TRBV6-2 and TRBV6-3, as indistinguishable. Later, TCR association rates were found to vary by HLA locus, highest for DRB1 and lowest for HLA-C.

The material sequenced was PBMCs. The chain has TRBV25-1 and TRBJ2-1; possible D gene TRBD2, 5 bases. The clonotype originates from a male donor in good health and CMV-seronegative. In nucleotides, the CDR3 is TGTGCCAGCAGTGCTCCCGACGTCGGAGGAGCCTACAATGAGCAGTTCTTC. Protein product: CASSAPDVGGAYNEQFF.